This record concerns one T cell receptor (beta chain) sequence. The study counted Cohort 3 donors as recovered given two negative PCRs, clearance, or symptom resolution. These data are taken from a study of blood T cell repertoires in COVID-19. Sequenced by immunoSEQ multiplex PCR; TCRdb stores in-frame clones only, minus some. The table has 220,000 or so clones, 80% to 85% seen once; the top ten hold approximately 6.5%. Germline V gene lookup returns CDR1 SQVTM and CDR2 ANQGSEA. This CDR3 is 12 amino acids long. V gave up 6 bases and J gave up 4 bases; unmatched junction bases: 3. V is TRBV29-1 and J is TRBJ1-3; 7 bases map to TRBD1. The sample was PBMCs or T cells enriched from blood (not recorded which). The sequence came from a woman aged 35 to 49 who had recovered from COVID-19. CDR3 coding DNA: TGCAGCGTACAGGGGTCGGGAAACACCATATATTTT. The encoded protein is CSVQGSGNTIYF.